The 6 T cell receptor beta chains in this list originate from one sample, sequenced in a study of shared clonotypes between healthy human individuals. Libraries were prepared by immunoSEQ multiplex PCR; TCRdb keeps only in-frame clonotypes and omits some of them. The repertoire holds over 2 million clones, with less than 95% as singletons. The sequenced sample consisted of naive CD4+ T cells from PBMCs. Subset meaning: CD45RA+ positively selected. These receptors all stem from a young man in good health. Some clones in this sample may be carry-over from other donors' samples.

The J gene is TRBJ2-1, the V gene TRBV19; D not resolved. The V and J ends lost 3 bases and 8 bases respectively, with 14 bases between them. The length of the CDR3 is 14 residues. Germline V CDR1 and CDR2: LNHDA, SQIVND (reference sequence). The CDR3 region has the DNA TGTGCCAGTAGTATGTCACACCTTAGGGATGAGCAGTTCTTC. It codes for CASSMSHLRDEQFF.

This chain's CDR3 is CASSQGANSGANVLTF. In nucleotides, the CDR3 is TGTGCCAGCAGCCAGGGGGCGAACTCTGGGGCCAACGTCCTGACTTTC. The rearrangement joins TRBV4-2 to TRBJ2-6, with D perhaps matching TRBD1 (6 bases). V was pared by 3 bases and J by 0 bases, with 9 bases between. CDR1 LGHNA and CDR2 YNFKEQ come from the germline V gene. The length of the CDR3 is 16 residues.

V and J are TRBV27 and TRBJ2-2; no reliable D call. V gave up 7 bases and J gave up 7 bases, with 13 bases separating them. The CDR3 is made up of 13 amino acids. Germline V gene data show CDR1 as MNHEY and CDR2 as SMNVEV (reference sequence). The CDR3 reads CASTNSWGGELFF. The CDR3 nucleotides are TGTGCCAGCACCAACTCTTGGGGCGGGGAGCTGTTTTTT.

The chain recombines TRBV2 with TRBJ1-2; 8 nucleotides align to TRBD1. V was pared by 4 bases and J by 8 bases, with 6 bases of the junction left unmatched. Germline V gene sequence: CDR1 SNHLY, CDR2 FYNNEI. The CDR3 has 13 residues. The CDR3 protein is CASSVGQGRGYTF. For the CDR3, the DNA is TGTGCCAGCAGTGTCGGACAGGGAAGAGGCTACACCTTC.

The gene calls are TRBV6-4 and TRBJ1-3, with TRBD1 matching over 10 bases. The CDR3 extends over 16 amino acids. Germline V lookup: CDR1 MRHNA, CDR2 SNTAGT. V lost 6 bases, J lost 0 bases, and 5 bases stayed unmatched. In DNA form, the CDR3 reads TGTGCCAGCAGCAGGACAGGGGGATTCTCTGGAAACACCATATATTTT. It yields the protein CASSRTGGFSGNTIYF.

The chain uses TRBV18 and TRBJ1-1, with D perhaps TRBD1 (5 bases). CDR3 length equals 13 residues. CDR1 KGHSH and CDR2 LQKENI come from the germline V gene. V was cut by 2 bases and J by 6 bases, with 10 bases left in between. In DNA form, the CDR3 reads TGTGCCAGCTCACCATTCGTAGGGGCTGAAGCTTTCTTT. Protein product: CASSPFVGAEAFF. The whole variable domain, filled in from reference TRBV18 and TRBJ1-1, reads NAGVMQNPRHLVRRRGQEARLRCSPMKGHSHVYWYRQLPEEGLKFMVYLQKENIIDESGMPKERFSAEFPKEGPSILRIQQVVRGDSAAYFCASSPFVGAEAFFGQGTRLTVV.